This TCR beta chain was recovered during a study of T cells in Graves' hyperthyroidism and ophthalmopathy. General study findings and limits: Also found in blood were most expanded thyroid clonotypes above 0.001. Progression to ophthalmopathy was predicted a median of approximately seven months early.

This clonotype appeared many times. As yet, its antigen is unknown. Template material for amplifying TCR beta CDR3 regions consisted of RNA transcripts. The TCR CDR3 was amplified in a first-round RT-PCR using the HTBI primer set. Via MiXCR, TCRdb re-called the multiplex PCR reads, giving one row per CDR3 protein. The table records about 520,000 distinct CDR3 sequences, around 20% of them present only once. The sample was blood. This clonotype was sampled from a man aged 18 to 29 with Graves' hyperthyroidism.

In nucleotides, the CDR3 is TGTGCCAGCTCACCTCGGACGCCTTACACTGAAGCTTTCTTT. Residues: CASSPRTPYTEAFF. The V gene is TRBV18, the J gene TRBJ1-1; no definite D call. V lost 3 bases to trimming and J lost 3 bases, with 11 bases between them. The CDR3 is made up of 14 amino acids. Per the germline V gene, CDR1 is KGHSH and CDR2 is LQKENI.